This entry lists 30 T cell receptor beta chains sequenced from one sample in a study of blood T cell repertoires in COVID-19. This table comes from immunoSEQ multiplex PCR, and its TCRdb copy is limited to in-frame clones, with some not included. The repertoire includes about 210,000 clones, about 80% of them detected once, and roughly 2.7% sits in the top ten. The sequenced sample was peripheral blood. These receptors all stem from a woman in her forties with active or convalescent COVID-19.

J is TRBJ1-5 and V is TRBV19; possibly TRBD1 for D (5 bases). CDR3 length: 16 residues. CDR1 is LNHDA, CDR2 SQIVND, per germline (reference sequence). V was pared by 4 bases and J by 5 bases, with 18 bases between. In nucleotides, the CDR3 is TGTGCCAGTAGTAATATACTCAGGGTCGGTGATCAGCCCCAGCATTTT. As protein: CASSNILRVGDQPQHF.

The rearrangement links TRBV27 to TRBJ2-5; tentative D call: TRBD2 (6 bases). CDR1 and CDR2 (germline): MNHEY, SMNVEV (reference sequence). The CDR3 consists of 13 residues. Trimming removed 6 bases at V and 2 bases at J, with 10 bases between. The CDR3 DNA reads as TGTGCCAGCAGGGGACTTTCACAAGAGACCCAGTACTTC. It translates to CASRGLSQETQYF.

This clone has only a few counts. The chain links TRBV12-3 or TRBV12-4 to TRBJ1-2, with TRBD1 as a possible D gene (5 bases). V lost 4 bases and J lost 8, with 8 bases in between. The CDR3 totals 11 residues. The CDR3 sequence: CASSWDSGYTF. The CDR3 DNA reads as TGTGCCAGCAGTTGGGACTCGGGCTACACCTTC.

This clone was detected only once. At one end the junction does not follow the germline gene, possibly because of a read error. The chain links TRBV7-7 to TRBJ2-2; D may be TRBD2 (6 bases). The CDR3 has 16 residues. The V gene's germline CDR1 is SSHAT and CDR2 FNYEAQ (reference sequence). For the CDR3, the DNA is TGTGCTAGCAGCTTAGCGGCGGGTCCCCTGGGCGGGGAGCTGTTTTTT. Translated: CASSLAAGPLGGELFF.

The V call is TRBV5-6, the J call TRBJ2-2; 7 positions match TRBD2. The V gene's germline CDR1 is SGHDT and CDR2 YYEEEE. The V gene end was trimmed by 0 bases and the J gene end by 1 base; junction bases not matched to a gene: 6. CDR3 size: 17 residues. CDR3 region: CASSLVETSLNTGELFF. In DNA, the CDR3 is TGTGCCAGCAGCTTGGTTGAGACTAGCCTGAACACCGGGGAGCTGTTTTTT.

The CDR3 nucleotides read TGTGCCAGCAGCGCATCCGCCGGGACTAGCAATGGGAATGAGCAGTTCTTC. Its translation is CASSASAGTSNGNEQFF. The V gene is TRBV28, the J gene TRBJ2-1, with 9 bases that match TRBD2. Germline loops: CDR1 MDHEN, CDR2 SYDVKM. This CDR3 region has 17 residues. V trimming: 6 bases; J trimming: 7 bases; junction bases outside the gene matches: 16.

J is TRBJ1-1 and V is TRBV28; the match to TRBD1 covers 7 bases. V was clipped by 6 bases and J by 4 bases; unmatched bases: 20. The CDR3 spans 18 residues. CDR1 is MDHEN, CDR2 SYDVKM, per germline. CDR3 sequence (DNA): TGTGCCAGCAGCTCGTTTTCCCCGGCAGGGGGTTTTAGCACTGAAGCTTTCTTT. Its translation is CASSSFSPAGGFSTEAFF.

As to this clone: Other nucleotide sequences from this sample produce the same CDR3. The chain is built from TRBV4-2 and TRBJ2-1; 8 bases match TRBD2. Trimming at V came to 0 bases and at J to 1 base, leaving 2 bases not matched to a gene. The CDR3 covers 16 residues. Germline lookup yields CDR1 LGHNA and CDR2 YNFKEQ. CDR3 sequence (DNA): TGTGCCAGCAGCCAAGAGGCTAGCGGGTCCTACAATGAGCAGTTCTTC. Translated: CASSQEASGSYNEQFF.

The chain carries TRBV13 and TRBJ1-2; no reliable D call. The germline CDR1 and CDR2 sequences are PRHDT and FYEKMQ (reference sequence). Trimming cost V 4 bases and J 3 bases, with 3 bases left between them. The CDR3 has 11 amino acids. CDR3 sequence reads: CASSSYYGYTF. The CDR3 DNA is TGTGCCAGCAGCTCATACTATGGCTACACCTTC.

V and J are TRBV24-1 and TRBJ2-1, with a possible D match to TRBD1 (6 bases). V was trimmed by 3 bases and J by 7 bases, leaving 24 bases between them. This CDR3 region has 18 residues. Germline V gives CDR1 KGHDR, CDR2 SFDVKD. The CDR3 sequence is CATSDPGVWSGPRNEQFF. The CDR3 DNA sequence: TGTGCCACCAGTGATCCAGGGGTGTGGAGCGGTCCCCGAAATGAGCAGTTCTTC.

V is TRBV3-1 (or the pseudogene TRBV3-2) and J is TRBJ2-5, with TRBD1 as a possible D gene (6 bases). CDR1 is LGHDT, CDR2 YNNKEL, per germline (reference sequence). V was clipped by 6 bases and J by 1 base, with 15 bases between them. The CDR3 sequence is 15 residues long. The CDR3 bases are TGTGCCAGCAGTCATGCCCCCAGGGGCCAAGAGACCCAGTACTTC. Its protein product is CASSHAPRGQETQYF.

This clone was observed once. This rearrangement joins TRBV18 to TRBJ2-1; 7 bases are a match to TRBD1. Germline CDR1 and CDR2: KGHSH and LQKENI. Trimming removed 2 bases from V and 2 bases from J; junction bases left unmatched: 6. This CDR3 has 16 amino acids. The CDR3 loop reads CASSPGAGTAYNEQFF. The CDR3 nucleotides read TGTGCCAGCTCACCAGGCGCCGGGACAGCCTACAATGAGCAGTTCTTC. Drawing the rest from reference TRBV18 and TRBJ2-1, the complete variable domain is NAGVMQNPRHLVRRRGQEARLRCSPMKGHSHVYWYRQLPEEGLKFMVYLQKENIIDESGMPKERFSAEFPKEGPSILRIQQVVRGDSAAYFCASSPGAGTAYNEQFFGPGTRLTVL.

V gene TRBV24-1 combines with J gene TRBJ2-3, with D hard to call. The CDR3 is 13 residues long. Deletions cut 9 bases from V and 1 base from J, with 10 bases between. Germline V gene lookup returns CDR1 KGHDR and CDR2 SFDVKD. CDR3 sequence reads: CATSGFGTDTQYF. The CDR3, as DNA: TGTGCCACCTCGGGTTTTGGCACAGATACGCAGTATTTT.

For this clone: The sample holds other DNA sequences that translate to the same CDR3. The chain is built from TRBV5-1 and TRBJ2-1; D uncertain. The germline V gene has CDR1 SGHRS and CDR2 YFSETQ. V lost 0 bases and J 3 bases, leaving 7 bases between the germline ends. This CDR3 comprises 14 residues. CDR3 sequence reads: CASSLGGGYNEQFF. CDR3 in DNA: TGCGCCAGCAGCTTGGGAGGCGGCTACAATGAGCAGTTCTTC.

CDR3 bases: TGTGCCACCAGCAGAGATCTACAGGGGGCTGAGAACACTGAAGCTTTCTTT. Protein sequence: CATSRDLQGAENTEAFF. The genes are TRBV15 and TRBJ1-1; TRBD1 matches 9 bases. Unmatched junction bases numbered 6, after V lost 0 bases and J lost 1 base. Per the germline V gene, CDR1 is LNHNV and CDR2 is YYDKDF (reference sequence). The CDR3 is 17 amino acids.

The gene calls are TRBV6-5 and TRBJ1-3; tentative D call: TRBD1 (5 bases). The CDR3 has 14 residues. Trimming cost V 10 bases and J 3 bases, with 16 bases left between them. Germline assignment: CDR1 MNHEY and CDR2 SVGAGI. The CDR3 here is CATLGRGVGNTIYF. CDR3 bases: TGTGCCACCCTCGGACGGGGGGTTGGAAACACCATATATTTT.

The CDR3 region is CASMTGVSYNEQFF. As DNA, the CDR3 is TGTGCCAGCATGACGGGAGTATCCTACAATGAGCAGTTCTTC. The chain links TRBV2 to TRBJ2-1; the D gene is possibly TRBD2 (6 bases). There are 14 residues in the CDR3. Germline CDR1 and CDR2: SNHLY and FYNNEI. Trimming took 7 bases from V and 1 from J, leaving 11 bases between them.

CDR3 amino acids: CASSAQGSDYGYTF. The DNA for the CDR3 is TGTGCCAGCAGCGCCCAGGGGTCCGACTATGGCTACACCTTC. V and J are TRBV9 and TRBJ1-2; tentatively, D is TRBD1 (6 bases). V gave up 3 bases and J gave up 3 bases, with 12 bases separating them. Per the germline V gene, CDR1 is SGDLS and CDR2 is YYNGEE. The CDR3 loop spans 14 amino acids.

This clone was observed a single time. V usage is TRBV7-9 and J usage is TRBJ2-2; 9 bases fit TRBD1. Trimming cost V 6 bases and J 4 bases; bases outside gene matches: 9. This CDR3 spans 16 amino acids. Germline V gives CDR1 SEHNR, CDR2 FQNEAQ (reference sequence). The CDR3 coding sequence is TGTGCCAGCAGTACAACTGAGGACAGGGGCACCGGGGAGCTGTTTTTT. It codes for CASSTTEDRGTGELFF. The full variable domain, its missing parts supplied by reference TRBV7-9 and TRBJ2-2, is DTGVSQNPRHKITKRGQNVTFRCDPISEHNRLYWYRQTLGQGPEFLTYFQNEAQLEKSRLLSDRFSAERPKGSFSTLEIQRTEQGDSAMYLCASSTTEDRGTGELFFGEGSRLTVL.

This clone was detected ten times or more. The chain links TRBV5-4 to TRBJ2-2; 9 nucleotides align to TRBD2. The CDR3 spans 15 residues. Unmatched junction bases numbered 2, after V lost 4 bases and J lost 1 base. The germline V gene has CDR1 SGHNT and CDR2 YYREEE (reference sequence). This chain's CDR3 is CASSETSGNTGELFF. In nucleotides, the CDR3 is TGTGCCAGCAGCGAGACTAGCGGGAACACCGGGGAGCTGTTTTTT. Full variable domain (remainder filled in from reference TRBV5-4 and TRBJ2-2): ETGVTQSPTHLIKTRGQQVTLRCSSQSGHNTVSWYQQALGQGPQFIFQYYREEENGRGNFPPRFSGLQFPNYSSELNVNALELDDSALYLCASSETSGNTGELFFGEGSRLTVL.

The sample holds many counts of this clone. The gene calls are TRBV4-2 and TRBJ1-1; no definite D call. The CDR3 loop spans 15 amino acids. Germline-derived CDR1 and CDR2 are LGHNA and YNFKEQ. Trimming took 1 base from V and 4 from J, leaving 13 bases between them. The CDR3, as DNA: TGTGCCAGCAGCCAAGTGGGAGGGCAATTCACTGAAGCTTTCTTT. It yields the protein CASSQVGGQFTEAFF.

This clone occurred once. CDR3 region: CASSRLGAPYEQYF. Written as DNA, the CDR3 is TGTGCCAGTAGTAGACTAGGGGCCCCCTACGAGCAGTACTTC. The V and J genes are TRBV19 and TRBJ2-7; D is perhaps TRBD2 (6 bases). The CDR3 is 14 residues long. The germline V gene has CDR1 LNHDA and CDR2 SQIVND (reference sequence). Between the trimmed V and J ends, which lost 4 bases and 2 bases, there was a span of 12 bases.

The chain is built from TRBV19 and TRBJ2-1; D is possibly TRBD2 (7 bases). The CDR3 totals 14 residues. Germline CDR1 and CDR2: LNHDA and SQIVND (reference sequence). V was cut by 8 bases and J by 8 bases, with 19 bases left in between. The CDR3 bases are TGTGCCAGTCCTCGTGTGGGGGGGCTACATGAGCAGTTCTTC. This codes for CASPRVGGLHEQFF.

This sequence joins TRBV28 and TRBJ2-1; 9 positions match TRBD1. CDR1 and CDR2 from the germline V gene are MDHEN and SYDVKM. This CDR3 has 16 amino acids. V lost 6 bases and J lost 8; bases outside the gene matches: 14. The CDR3 sequence: CASSTAGTGLGDEQFF. The CDR3 bases are TGTGCCAGCAGCACGGCCGGGACAGGGTTGGGCGATGAGCAGTTCTTC.

The chain joins TRBV5-1 to TRBJ2-1; weak D call: TRBD1 (6 bases). Germline V lookup: CDR1 SGHRS, CDR2 YFSETQ. CDR3 length: 13 residues. Trimming shortened V by 4 bases and J by 7 bases, and 12 bases separated the two germline ends. Here the CDR3 reads CASSTLGQNEQFF. In DNA form, the CDR3 reads TGCGCCAGCAGCACCTTAGGACAGAATGAGCAGTTCTTC.

The chain combines TRBV6-5 with TRBJ2-1, with TRBD2 matching 10 bases. Losses at the gene ends were 8 bases for V and 2 bases for J; bases not matched to a gene: 0. Germline V gives CDR1 MNHEY, CDR2 SVGAGI. This CDR3 region has 13 residues. The CDR3 nucleotides read TGTGCCAGCCTAGCGGGGGCCTACAATGAGCAGTTCTTC. Translating it yields CASLAGAYNEQFF.

The rearrangement joins TRBV10-3 to TRBJ2-7; 9 nucleotides match TRBD2. The CDR3 is 16 amino acids. V trimming: 3 bases; J trimming: 3 bases; junction bases outside the gene matches: 9. Looked up from germline, CDR1 is ENHRY and CDR2 is SYGVKD. CDR3 region: CAISDPGLAQDYEQYF. CDR3 in DNA: TGTGCCATCAGTGACCCGGGACTAGCCCAAGACTACGAGCAGTACTTC.

The chain couples TRBV5-1 to TRBJ1-1; 7 bases agree with TRBD1. The length of the CDR3 is 15 residues. Germline CDR1 SGHRS, CDR2 YFSETQ. V was pared by 2 bases and J by 0 bases, with 4 bases of the junction left unmatched. The CDR3 coding sequence is TGCGCCAGCAGCTTCAGGACAGGACTGAACACTGAAGCTTTCTTT. Translated, it gives CASSFRTGLNTEAFF.

The chain has TRBV4-3 and TRBJ2-3, with unresolved D. The germline V gene encodes CDR1 LGHNA and CDR2 YSLEER. Trimming shortened V by 4 bases and J by 0 bases, and 14 bases separated the two germline ends. The CDR3 runs to 16 residues. The CDR3 coding sequence is TGCGCCAGCAGCCGGAACGCAGGCTTGAGCACAGATACGCAGTATTTT. Residues: CASSRNAGLSTDTQYF.

The chain recombines TRBV11-2 with TRBJ1-1, with 10 bases fitting TRBD1. V lost 5 bases and J lost 6; bases outside the gene matches: 3. Germline V gene sequence: CDR1 SGHAT, CDR2 FQNNGV. The CDR3 sequence is 13 residues long. DNA of the CDR3: TGTGCCAGCAGCGAAGGACAGGGGGCTGAAGCTTTCTTT. This codes for CASSEGQGAEAFF.